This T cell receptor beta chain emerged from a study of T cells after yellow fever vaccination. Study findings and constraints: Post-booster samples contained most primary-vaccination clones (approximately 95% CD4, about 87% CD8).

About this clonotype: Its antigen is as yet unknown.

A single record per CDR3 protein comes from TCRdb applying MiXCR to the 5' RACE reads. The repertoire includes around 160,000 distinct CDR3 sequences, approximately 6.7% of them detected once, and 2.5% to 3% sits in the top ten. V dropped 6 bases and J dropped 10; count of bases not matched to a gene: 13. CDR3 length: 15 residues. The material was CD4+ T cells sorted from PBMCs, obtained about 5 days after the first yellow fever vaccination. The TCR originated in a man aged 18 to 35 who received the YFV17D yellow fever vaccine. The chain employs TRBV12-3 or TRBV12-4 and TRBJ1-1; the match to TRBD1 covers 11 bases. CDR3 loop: CASRTGTGGGKAAFF. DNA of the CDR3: TGTGCCAGCAGGACCGGGACAGGGGGGGGTAAGGCAGCTTTCTTT.